This TCR beta chain was captured by sequencing in a study of blood T cell repertoires in COVID-19. In the study overall: COVID-19 samples from acute and convalescent phases originated in the United States, Italy and Spain.

Original processing notes: From reference gene primer amplification, estimates of nucleated cell counts were derived. The assay was immunoSEQ multiplex PCR, and TCRdb's table has in-frame clones only and misses some. V and J calls and clone size are those listed in that table; D and trimming were worked out from the DNA. This repertoire shows about 300,000 clones, more than 75% found once; its top ten account for less than 11%. Across fewer than 25 US areas, participants ranged in age from roughly 18 to 95 years. Categorization into cohorts depended on clinical history that participants reported. The CDR3 has 16 residues. Germline values: CDR1 SGHRS, CDR2 YFSETQ. V gave up 2 bases and J gave up 2 bases, with 13 bases separating them.

V usage is TRBV5-1 and J usage is TRBJ2-2, with TRBD2 as a possible D gene (5 bases). The TCR was taken from a woman aged 18-35 years who had recovered from COVID-19. The specimen sequenced was PBMCs or T cells enriched from blood (not recorded which). CDR3 region: CASSLRLQLNTGELFF. DNA for the CDR3: TGCGCCAGCAGCTTAAGACTACAACTCAACACCGGGGAGCTGTTTTTT.